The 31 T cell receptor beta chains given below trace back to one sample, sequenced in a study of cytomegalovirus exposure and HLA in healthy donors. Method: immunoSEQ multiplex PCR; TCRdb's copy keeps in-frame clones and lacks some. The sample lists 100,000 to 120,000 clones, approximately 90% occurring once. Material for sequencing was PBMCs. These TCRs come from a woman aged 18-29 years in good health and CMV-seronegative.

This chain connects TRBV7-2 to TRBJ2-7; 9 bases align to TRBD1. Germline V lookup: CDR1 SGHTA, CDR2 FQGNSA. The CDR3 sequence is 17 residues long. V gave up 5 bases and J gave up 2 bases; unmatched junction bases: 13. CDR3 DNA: TGTGCCAGCAGCATCCGACAGGGGGGTAACTCTCCCTACGAGCAGTACTTC. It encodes CASSIRQGGNSPYEQYF.

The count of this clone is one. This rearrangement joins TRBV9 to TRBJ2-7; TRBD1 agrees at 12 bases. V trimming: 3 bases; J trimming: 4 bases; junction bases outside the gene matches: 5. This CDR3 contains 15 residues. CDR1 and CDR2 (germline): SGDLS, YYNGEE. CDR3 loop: CASSARDRGLYEQYF. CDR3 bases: TGTGCCAGCAGCGCCCGGGACAGGGGGCTTTACGAGCAGTACTTC.

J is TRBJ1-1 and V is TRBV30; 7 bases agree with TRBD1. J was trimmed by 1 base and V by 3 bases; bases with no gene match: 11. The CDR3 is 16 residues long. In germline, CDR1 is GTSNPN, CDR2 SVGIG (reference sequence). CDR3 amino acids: CAWRGPTWDRNTEAFF. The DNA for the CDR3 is TGTGCCTGGAGGGGTCCAACATGGGACAGGAACACTGAAGCTTTCTTT.

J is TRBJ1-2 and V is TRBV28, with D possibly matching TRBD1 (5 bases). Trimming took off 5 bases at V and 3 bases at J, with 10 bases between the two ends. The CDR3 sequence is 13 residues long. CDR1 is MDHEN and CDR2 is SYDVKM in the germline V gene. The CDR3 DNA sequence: TGTGCCAGCAGTACCCAGACAGACTATGGCTACACCTTC. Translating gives CASSTQTDYGYTF.

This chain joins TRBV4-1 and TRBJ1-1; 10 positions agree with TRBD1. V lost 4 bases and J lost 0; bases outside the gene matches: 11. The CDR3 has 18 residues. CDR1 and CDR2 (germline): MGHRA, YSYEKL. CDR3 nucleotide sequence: TGCGCCAGCAGCCGACGGGACAGGGGTCTTCAGATGAACACTGAAGCTTTCTTT. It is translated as CASSRRDRGLQMNTEAFF.

The CDR3 DNA reads TGTGCCAGCAGCCAAGAACAGGCCAACATGAACACTGAAGCTTTCTTT. Amino acid sequence: CASSQEQANMNTEAFF. This chain uses TRBV4-2 with TRBJ1-1; possible D gene TRBD1, 5 bases. With 0 bases removed from V and 0 bases from J, the gap between germline ends came to 11 bases. This CDR3 contains 16 residues. CDR1 is LGHNA, CDR2 YNFKEQ, per germline.

CDR3 amino acids: CASSLGQGGYGYTF. The DNA for the CDR3 is TGTGCCAGCAGCCTAGGACAGGGTGGCTATGGCTACACCTTC. The V gene is TRBV7-8, the J gene TRBJ1-2; 8 nucleotides agree with TRBD1. The length of the CDR3 is 14 residues. Germline lookup yields CDR1 SGHVS and CDR2 FQNEAQ. V shed 5 bases, J shed 4 bases, and the junction held 6 bases outside the gene matches.

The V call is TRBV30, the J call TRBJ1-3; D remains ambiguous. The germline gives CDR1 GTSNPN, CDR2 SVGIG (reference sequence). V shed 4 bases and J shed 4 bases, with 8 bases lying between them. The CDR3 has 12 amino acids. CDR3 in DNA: TGTGCCTGGACCCCCAGGGGAAACACCATATATTTT. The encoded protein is CAWTPRGNTIYF.

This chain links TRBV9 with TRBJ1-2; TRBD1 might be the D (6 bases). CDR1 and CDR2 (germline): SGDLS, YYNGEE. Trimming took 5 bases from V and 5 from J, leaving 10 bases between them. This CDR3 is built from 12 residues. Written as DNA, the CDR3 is TGTGCCAGCAGATCCGACAGGTATGGCTACACCTTC. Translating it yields CASRSDRYGYTF. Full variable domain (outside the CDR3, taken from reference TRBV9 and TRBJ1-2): DSGVTQTPKHLITATGQRVTLRCSPRSGDLSVYWYQQSLDQGLQFLIQYYNGEERAKGNILERFSAQQFPDLHSELNLSSLELGDSALYFCASRSDRYGYTFGSGTRLTVV.

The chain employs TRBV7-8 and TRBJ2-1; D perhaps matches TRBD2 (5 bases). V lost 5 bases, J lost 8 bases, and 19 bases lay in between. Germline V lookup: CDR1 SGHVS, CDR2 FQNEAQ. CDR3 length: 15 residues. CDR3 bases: TGTGCCAGCAGCCCTCTGCGGGCGAGAATAGATGAGCAGTTCTTC. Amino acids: CASSPLRARIDEQFF.

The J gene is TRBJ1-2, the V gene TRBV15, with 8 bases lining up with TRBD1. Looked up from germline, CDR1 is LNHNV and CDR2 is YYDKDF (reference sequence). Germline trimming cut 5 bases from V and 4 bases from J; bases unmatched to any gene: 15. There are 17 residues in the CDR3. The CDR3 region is CATSPRGSQGAVYGYTF. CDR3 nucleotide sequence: TGTGCCACCAGCCCAAGAGGGAGTCAGGGGGCAGTCTATGGCTACACCTTC.

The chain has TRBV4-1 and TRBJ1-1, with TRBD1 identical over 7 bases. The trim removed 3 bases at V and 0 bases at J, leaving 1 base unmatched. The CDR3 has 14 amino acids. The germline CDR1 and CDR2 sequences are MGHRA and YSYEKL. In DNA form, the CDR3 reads TGCGCCAGCAGCCAGGGACAGATGAACACTGAAGCTTTCTTT. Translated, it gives CASSQGQMNTEAFF.

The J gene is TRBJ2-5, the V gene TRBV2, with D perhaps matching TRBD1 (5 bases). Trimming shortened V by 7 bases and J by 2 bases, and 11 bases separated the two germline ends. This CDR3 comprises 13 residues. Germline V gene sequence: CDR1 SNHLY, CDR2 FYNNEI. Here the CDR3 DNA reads TGTGCCAGCACTACGACAGCTCAAGAGACCCAGTACTTC. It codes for CASTTTAQETQYF.

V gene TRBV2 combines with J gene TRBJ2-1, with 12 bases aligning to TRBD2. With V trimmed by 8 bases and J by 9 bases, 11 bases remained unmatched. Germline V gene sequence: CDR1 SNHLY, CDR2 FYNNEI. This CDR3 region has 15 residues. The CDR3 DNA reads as TGTGCCAGCGGGGAGACTAGCGGGGGAAAGAGTGAGCAGTTCTTC. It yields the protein CASGETSGGKSEQFF.

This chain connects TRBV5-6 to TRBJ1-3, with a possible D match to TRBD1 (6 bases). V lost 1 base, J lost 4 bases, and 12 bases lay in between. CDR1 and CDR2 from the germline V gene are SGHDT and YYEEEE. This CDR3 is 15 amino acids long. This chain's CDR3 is CASSLTGLFGNTIYF. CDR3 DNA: TGTGCCAGCAGCTTGACAGGGCTATTCGGAAACACCATATATTTT.

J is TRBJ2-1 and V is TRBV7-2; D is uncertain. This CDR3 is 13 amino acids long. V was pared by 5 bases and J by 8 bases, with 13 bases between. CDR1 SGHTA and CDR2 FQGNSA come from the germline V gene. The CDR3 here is CASSVRPEDEQFF. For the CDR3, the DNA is TGTGCCAGCAGCGTAAGACCCGAGGATGAGCAGTTCTTC.

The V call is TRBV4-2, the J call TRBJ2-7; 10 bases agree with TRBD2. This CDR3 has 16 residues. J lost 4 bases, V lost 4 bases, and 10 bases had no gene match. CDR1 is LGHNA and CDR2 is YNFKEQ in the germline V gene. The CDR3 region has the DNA TGTGCCAGCAGCCCTATGGAAGCGGGAGGGGTATACGAGCAGTACTTC. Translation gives CASSPMEAGGVYEQYF.

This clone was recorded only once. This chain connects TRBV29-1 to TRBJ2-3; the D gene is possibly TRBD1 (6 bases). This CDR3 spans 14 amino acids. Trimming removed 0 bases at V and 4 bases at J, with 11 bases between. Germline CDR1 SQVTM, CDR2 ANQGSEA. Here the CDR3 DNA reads TGCAGCGTTGAAGACGGGGCAGGGGCAGATACGCAGTATTTT. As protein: CSVEDGAGADTQYF.

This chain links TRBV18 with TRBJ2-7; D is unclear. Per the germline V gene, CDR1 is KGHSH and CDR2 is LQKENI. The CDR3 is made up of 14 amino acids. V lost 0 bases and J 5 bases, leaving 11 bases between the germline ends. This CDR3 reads CASSPPRTVDEQYF. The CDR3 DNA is TGTGCCAGCTCACCACCGCGTACAGTGGACGAGCAGTACTTC.

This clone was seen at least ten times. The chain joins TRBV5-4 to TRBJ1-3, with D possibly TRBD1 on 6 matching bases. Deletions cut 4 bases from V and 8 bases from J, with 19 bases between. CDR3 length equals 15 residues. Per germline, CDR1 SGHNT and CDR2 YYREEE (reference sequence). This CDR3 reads CASSQGTTGTHTIYF. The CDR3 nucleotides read TGTGCCAGCAGCCAAGGGACAACAGGCACGCACACCATATATTTT.

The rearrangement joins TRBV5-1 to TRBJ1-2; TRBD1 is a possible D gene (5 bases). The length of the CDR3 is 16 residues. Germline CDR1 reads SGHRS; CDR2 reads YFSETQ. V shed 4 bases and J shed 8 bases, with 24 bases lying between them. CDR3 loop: CASSPTWREAGLGYTF. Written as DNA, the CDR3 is TGCGCCAGCAGCCCCACCTGGAGGGAGGCAGGGCTCGGCTACACCTTC. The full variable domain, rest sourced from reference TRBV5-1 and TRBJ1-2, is KAGVTQTPRYLIKTRGQQVTLSCSPISGHRSVSWYQQTPGQGLQFLFEYFSETQRNKGNFPGRFSGRQFSNSRSEMNVSTLELGDSALYLCASSPTWREAGLGYTFGSGTRLTVV.

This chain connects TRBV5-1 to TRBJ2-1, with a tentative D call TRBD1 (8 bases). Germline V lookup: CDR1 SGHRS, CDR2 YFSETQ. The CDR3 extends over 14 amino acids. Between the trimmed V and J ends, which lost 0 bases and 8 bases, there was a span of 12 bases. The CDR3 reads CASSLEQGGYEQFF. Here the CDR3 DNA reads TGCGCCAGCAGCTTGGAACAGGGGGGGTATGAGCAGTTCTTC.

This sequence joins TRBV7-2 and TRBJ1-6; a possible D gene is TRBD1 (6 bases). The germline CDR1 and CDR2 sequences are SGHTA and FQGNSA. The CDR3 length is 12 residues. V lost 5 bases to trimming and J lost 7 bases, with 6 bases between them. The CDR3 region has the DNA TGTGCCAGCAGCCAGGGGAATTCACCCCTCCACTTT. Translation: CASSQGNSPLHF.

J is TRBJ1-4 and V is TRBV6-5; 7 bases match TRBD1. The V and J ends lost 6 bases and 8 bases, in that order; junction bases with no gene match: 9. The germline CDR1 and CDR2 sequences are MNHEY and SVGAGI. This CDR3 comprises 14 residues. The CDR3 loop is CASSRDRAREKLFF. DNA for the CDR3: TGTGCCAGCAGCCGAGACAGGGCCAGGGAAAAACTGTTTTTT.

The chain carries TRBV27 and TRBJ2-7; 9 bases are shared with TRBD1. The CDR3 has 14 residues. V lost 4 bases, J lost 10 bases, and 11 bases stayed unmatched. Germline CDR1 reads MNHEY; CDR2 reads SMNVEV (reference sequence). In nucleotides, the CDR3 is TGTGCCAGCAGTTATGGGACAGGGCGCCTTATCCAGTACTTC. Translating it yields CASSYGTGRLIQYF.

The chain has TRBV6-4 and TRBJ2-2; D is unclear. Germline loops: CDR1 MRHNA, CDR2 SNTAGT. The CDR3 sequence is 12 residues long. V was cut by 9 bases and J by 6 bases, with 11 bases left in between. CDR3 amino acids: CARAPEAGELFF. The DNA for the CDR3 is TGTGCCAGAGCCCCTGAGGCCGGGGAGCTGTTTTTT.

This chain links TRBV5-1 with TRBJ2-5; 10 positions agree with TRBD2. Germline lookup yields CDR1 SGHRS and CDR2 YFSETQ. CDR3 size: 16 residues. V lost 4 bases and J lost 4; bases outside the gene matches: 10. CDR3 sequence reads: CASSDPLAGGSETQYF. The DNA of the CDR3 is TGCGCCAGCAGCGACCCCTTAGCGGGAGGTTCAGAGACCCAGTACTTC.

CDR3 nucleotides: TGCGCCAGCAGCCCGAGGAAGGGGCTGAATCAGCCCCAGCATTTT. It codes for CASSPRKGLNQPQHF. The chain couples TRBV4-3 to TRBJ1-5; a possible D gene is TRBD1 (5 bases). The CDR3 contains 15 residues. With 4 bases removed from V and 4 bases from J, the gap between germline ends came to 14 bases. CDR1 LGHNA and CDR2 YSLEER come from the germline V gene.

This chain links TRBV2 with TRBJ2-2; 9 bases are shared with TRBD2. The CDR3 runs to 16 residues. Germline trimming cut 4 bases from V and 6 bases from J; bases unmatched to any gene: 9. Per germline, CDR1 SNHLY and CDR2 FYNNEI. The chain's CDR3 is CASSGVSGSLAGELFF. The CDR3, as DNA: TGTGCCAGCAGTGGGGTTAGCGGGAGCCTCGCCGGGGAGCTGTTTTTT.

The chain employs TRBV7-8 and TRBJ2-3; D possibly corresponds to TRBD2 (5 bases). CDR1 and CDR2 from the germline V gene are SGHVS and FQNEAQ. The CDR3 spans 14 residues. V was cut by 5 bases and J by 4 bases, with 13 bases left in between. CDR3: CASSPQWGADTQYF. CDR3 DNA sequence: TGTGCCAGCAGCCCCCAATGGGGAGCAGATACGCAGTATTTT.

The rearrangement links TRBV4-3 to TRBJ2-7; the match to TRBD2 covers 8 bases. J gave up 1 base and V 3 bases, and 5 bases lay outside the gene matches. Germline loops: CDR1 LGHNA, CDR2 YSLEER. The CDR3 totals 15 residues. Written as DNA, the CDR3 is TGCGCCAGCAGCCAGGAGCGGGGGAGATCCTACGAGCAGTACTTC. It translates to CASSQERGRSYEQYF.